This T cell receptor (beta chain) was recovered during a study of OX40 agonist ivuxolimab in advanced cancers. Study-level information: The dose-escalation group included hepatocellular carcinoma, melanoma, renal cell carcinoma and head and neck cancer. One hepatocellular carcinoma and a couple of cutaneous melanoma patients partially responded.

Method: immunoSEQ multiplex PCR; TCRdb's copy keeps in-frame clones and lacks some. Found here are some 50,000 clones, 87% of them singletons; the top ten hold over 1.5%. V dropped 5 bases and J dropped 5; count of bases not matched to a gene: 5. Looked up from germline, CDR1 is SGHVS and CDR2 is FQNEAQ. The CDR3 runs to 14 residues. Here the sequenced sample was CD4+ or CD8+ T cells sorted from blood, taken in a trial of the OX40 agonist ivuxolimab. V is TRBV7-8 and J is TRBJ2-7; the match to TRBD1 covers 11 bases. The source is an adult with an advanced solid tumor such as melanoma, head and neck, liver or kidney cancer. The DNA for the CDR3 is TGTGCCAGCAGCCAAGGGACAGGGGGGGACGAGCAGTACTTC. This translates into CASSQGTGGDEQYF.